This T cell receptor beta chain was identified in a study of T cells expressing NK-cell markers. The CDR3 runs to 15 residues. Germline lookup yields CDR1 SGDLS and CDR2 YYNGEE. For each CDR3 protein, TCRdb gives one entry from its re-call of the 5' RACE reads, without DNA. Across some 500,000 distinct CDR3 sequences, the top ten clones capture roughly 1.4% of the sample. The TCR originated in a woman aged 50 to 60 in good health. The gene calls are TRBV9 and TRBJ1-1. Sequencing input: blood T cells: a sorted CD56 or NKG2C T cell subset, CD4+ or CD8+ T cells, or bulk PBMC T cells (not recorded which). The CDR3 is CASSVGVFADTEAFF.